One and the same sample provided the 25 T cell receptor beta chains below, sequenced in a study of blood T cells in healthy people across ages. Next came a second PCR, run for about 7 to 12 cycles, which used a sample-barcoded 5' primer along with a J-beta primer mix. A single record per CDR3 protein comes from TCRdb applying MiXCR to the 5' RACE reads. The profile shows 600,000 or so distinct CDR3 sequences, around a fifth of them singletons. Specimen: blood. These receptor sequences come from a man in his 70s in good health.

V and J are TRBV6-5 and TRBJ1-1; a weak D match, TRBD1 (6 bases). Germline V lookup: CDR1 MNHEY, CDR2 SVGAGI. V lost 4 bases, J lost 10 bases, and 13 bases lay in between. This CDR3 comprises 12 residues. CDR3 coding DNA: TGTGCCAGCAGTTCACAGGGTTTCAGAGCTTTCTTT. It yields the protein CASSSQGFRAFF.

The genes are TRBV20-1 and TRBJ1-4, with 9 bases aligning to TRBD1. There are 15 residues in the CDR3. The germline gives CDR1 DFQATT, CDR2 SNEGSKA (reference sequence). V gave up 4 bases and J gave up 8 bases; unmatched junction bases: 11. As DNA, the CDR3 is TGCAGTGCTAACCCGGGACAGGGTCGGGGAGAAAAACTGTTTTTT. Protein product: CSANPGQGRGEKLFF.

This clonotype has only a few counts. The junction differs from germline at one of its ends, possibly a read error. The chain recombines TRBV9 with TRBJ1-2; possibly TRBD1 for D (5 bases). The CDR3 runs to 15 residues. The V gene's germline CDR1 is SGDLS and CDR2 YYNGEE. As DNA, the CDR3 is TGTGCCAGCAGCGGACAGTTCTCAGGTGACTATGGCCACACCTTC. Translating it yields CASSGQFSGDYGHTF.

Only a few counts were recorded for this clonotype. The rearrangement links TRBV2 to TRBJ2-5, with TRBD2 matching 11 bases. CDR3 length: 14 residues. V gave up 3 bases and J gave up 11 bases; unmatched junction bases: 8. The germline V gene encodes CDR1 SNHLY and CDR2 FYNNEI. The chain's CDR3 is CASSDTSGSTGQYF. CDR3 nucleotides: TGTGCCAGCAGTGATACTAGCGGGAGTACAGGGCAGTACTTC.

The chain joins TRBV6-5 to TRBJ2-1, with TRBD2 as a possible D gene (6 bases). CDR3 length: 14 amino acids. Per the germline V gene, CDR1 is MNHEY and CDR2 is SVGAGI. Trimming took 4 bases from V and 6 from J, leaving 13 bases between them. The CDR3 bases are TGTGCCAGCAGTTTGTCGGGAGTAAGCAATGAGCAGTTCTTC. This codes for CASSLSGVSNEQFF.

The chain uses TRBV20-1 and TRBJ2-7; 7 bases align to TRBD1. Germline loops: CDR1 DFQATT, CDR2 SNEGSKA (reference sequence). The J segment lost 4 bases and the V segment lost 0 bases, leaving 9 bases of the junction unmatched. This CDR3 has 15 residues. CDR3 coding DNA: TGCAGTGCTAGAGAAGGGACAGACCTTTATTACGAGCAGTACTTC. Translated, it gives CSAREGTDLYYEQYF.

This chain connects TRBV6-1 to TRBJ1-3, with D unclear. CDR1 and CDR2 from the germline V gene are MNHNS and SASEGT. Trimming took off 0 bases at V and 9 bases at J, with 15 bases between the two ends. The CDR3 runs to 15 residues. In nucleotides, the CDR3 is TGTGCCAGCAGTGAAGCTGGATCGACGGCGGCCACCATATATTTT. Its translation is CASSEAGSTAATIYF.

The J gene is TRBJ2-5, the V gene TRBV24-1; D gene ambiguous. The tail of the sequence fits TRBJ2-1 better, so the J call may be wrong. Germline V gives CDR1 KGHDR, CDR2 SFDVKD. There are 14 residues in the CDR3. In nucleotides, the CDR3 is TGTGCCACCAGTGATTTGCTGTTTAGCCATGAGCAGTTCTTC. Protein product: CATSDLLFSHEQFF.

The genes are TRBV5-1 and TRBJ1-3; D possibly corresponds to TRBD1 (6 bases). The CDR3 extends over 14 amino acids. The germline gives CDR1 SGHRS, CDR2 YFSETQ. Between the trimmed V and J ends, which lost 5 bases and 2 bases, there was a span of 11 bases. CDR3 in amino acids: CASSMGGPGNTIYF. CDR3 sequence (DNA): TGCGCCAGCAGTATGGGGGGCCCTGGAAACACCATATATTTT.

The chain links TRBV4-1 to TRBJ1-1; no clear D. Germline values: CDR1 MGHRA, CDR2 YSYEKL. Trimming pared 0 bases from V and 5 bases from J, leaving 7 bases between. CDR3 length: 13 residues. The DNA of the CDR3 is TGCGCCAGCAGCCAAGATCTCAGAACTGAAGCTTTCTTT. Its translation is CASSQDLRTEAFF.

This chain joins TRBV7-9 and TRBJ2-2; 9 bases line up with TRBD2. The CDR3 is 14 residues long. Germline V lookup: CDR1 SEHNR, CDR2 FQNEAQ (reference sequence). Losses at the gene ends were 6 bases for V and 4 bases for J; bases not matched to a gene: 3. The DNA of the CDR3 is TGTGCCAGCAGGGCTAGCGGGACCACCGGGGAGCTGTTTTTT. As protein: CASRASGTTGELFF.

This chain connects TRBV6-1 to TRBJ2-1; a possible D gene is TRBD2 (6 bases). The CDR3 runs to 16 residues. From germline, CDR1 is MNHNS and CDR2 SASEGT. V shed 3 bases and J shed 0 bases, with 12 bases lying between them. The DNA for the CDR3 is TGTGCCAGCAGTGACAGGGCCGGGGGCTCCTACAATGAGCAGTTCTTC. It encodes CASSDRAGGSYNEQFF.

The CDR3 loop reads CSARWGRGILETQYF. The DNA for the CDR3 is TGCAGTGCTAGGTGGGGTCGGGGCATTCTCGAGACCCAGTACTTC. The chain has TRBV20-1 and TRBJ2-5; D could derive from TRBD1 or TRBD2 (5 bases each). Deletions cut 3 bases from V and 5 bases from J, with 19 bases between. The CDR3 extends over 15 amino acids. Germline CDR1 reads DFQATT; CDR2 reads SNEGSKA (reference sequence).

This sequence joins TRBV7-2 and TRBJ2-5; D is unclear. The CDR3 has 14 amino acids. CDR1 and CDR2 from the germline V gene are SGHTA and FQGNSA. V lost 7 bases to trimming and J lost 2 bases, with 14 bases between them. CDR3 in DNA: TGTGCCAGCACCTTTCCCCAAGATCAAGAGACCCAGTACTTC. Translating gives CASTFPQDQETQYF. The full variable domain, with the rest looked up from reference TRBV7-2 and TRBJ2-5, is GAGVSQSPSNKVTEKGKDVELRCDPISGHTALYWYRQSLGQGLEFLIYFQGNSAPDKSGLPSDRFSAERTGGSVSTLTIQRTQQEDSAVYLCASTFPQDQETQYFGPGTRLLVL.

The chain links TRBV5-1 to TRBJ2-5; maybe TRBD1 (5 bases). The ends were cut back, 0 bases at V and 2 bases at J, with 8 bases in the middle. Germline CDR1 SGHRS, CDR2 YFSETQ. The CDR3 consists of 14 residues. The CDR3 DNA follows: TGCGCCAGCAGCTTGGGACAGCGTCAAGAGACCCAGTACTTC. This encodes CASSLGQRQETQYF.

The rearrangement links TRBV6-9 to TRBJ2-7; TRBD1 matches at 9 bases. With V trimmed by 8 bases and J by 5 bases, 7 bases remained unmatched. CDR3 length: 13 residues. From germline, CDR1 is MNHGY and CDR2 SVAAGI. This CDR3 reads CASRDRENHEQYF. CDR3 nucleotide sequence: TGTGCCAGCCGGGACAGGGAGAACCACGAGCAGTACTTC.

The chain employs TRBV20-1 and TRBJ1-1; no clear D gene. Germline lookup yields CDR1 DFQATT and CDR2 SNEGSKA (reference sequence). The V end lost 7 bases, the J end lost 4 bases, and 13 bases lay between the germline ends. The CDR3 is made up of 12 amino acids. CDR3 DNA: TGCAGTGTTTCCGACCTCGGCACTGAAGCTTTCTTT. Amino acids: CSVSDLGTEAFF.

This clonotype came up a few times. CDR3 amino acids: CASSYHRRGTQYF. CDR3 DNA: TGTGCCAGCAGTTACCACCGGAGAGGGACCCAGTACTTC. The chain couples TRBV6-5 to TRBJ2-1; D ambiguous. The DNA end is a closer match to TRBJ2-5, so the J assignment may be wrong. The germline CDR1 and CDR2 sequences are MNHEY and SVGAGI. The CDR3 totals 13 residues.

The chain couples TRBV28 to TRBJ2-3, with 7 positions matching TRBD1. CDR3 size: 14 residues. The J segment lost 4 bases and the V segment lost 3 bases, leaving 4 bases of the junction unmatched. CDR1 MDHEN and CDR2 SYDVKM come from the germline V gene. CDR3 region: CASSFEGGADTQYF. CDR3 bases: TGTGCCAGCAGTTTTGAAGGGGGCGCAGATACGCAGTATTTT.

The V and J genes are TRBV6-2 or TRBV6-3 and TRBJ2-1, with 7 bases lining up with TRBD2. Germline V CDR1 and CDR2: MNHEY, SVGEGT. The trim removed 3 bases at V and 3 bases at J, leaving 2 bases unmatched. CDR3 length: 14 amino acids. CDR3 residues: CASSYGGGYNEQFF. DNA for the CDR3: TGTGCCAGCAGTTATGGGGGGGGCTACAATGAGCAGTTCTTC.

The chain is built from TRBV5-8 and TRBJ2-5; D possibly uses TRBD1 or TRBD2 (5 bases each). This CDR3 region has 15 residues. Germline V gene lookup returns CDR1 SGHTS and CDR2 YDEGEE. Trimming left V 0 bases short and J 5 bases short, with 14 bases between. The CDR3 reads CASSLEGRGSETQYF. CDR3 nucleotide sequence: TGTGCCAGCAGCTTGGAGGGACGGGGCAGTGAGACCCAGTACTTC.

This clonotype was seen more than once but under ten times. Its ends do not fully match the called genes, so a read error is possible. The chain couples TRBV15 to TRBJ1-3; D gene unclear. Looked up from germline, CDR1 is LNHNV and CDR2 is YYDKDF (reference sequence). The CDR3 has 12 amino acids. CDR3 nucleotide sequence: TGTGCCACCAGCAGAGAACCGGGTCCTTTGGATTTT. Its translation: CATSREPGPLDF.

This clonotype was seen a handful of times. The CDR3 DNA follows: TGTGCCAGCGGAACAGGGATGTACGAGCAGTACTTC. Protein product: CASGTGMYEQYF. The chain combines TRBV6-6 with TRBJ2-7; a weak D match, TRBD1 (6 bases). The CDR3 has 12 amino acids. CDR1 and CDR2 (germline): MNHNY, SVGAGI (reference sequence). V was trimmed by 8 bases and J by 4 bases, leaving 12 bases between them.

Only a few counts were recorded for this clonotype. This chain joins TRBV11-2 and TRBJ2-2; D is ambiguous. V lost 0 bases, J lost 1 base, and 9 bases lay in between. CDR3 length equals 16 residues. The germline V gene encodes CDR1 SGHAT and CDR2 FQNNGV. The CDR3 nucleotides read TGTGCCAGCAGCTTAGAGGGAATAAAGAACACCGGGGAGCTGTTTTTT. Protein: CASSLEGIKNTGELFF.

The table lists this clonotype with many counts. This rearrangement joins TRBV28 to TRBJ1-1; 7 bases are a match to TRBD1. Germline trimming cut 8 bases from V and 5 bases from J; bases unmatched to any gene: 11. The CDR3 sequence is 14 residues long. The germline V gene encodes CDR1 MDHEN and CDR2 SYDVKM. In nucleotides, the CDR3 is TGTGCCAGCCATTACGATCAGGGGGGAACTGAAGCTTTCTTT. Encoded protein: CASHYDQGGTEAFF.